This T cell receptor beta chain was recorded in a study of shared clonotypes between healthy human individuals. Looking at the study overall: Three plates were used per donor for CD4 naive, three for CD4 memory, two for CD8 naive and one for CD8 memory. Study results and limitations: Rarefaction revealed incomplete sorted-subset sequencing despite large depth.

The data were produced by immunoSEQ multiplex PCR, yet TCRdb's version contains in-frame clones alone and is incomplete. The sample comprises 2 million to 2.5 million clones, 85% to 95% of which are singletons, and approximately 0.41% rests with the top ten. Researchers partitioned CD4+ cells into CD45RA+ naive and CD45RA-negative memory subsets. Between the trimmed V and J ends, which lost 3 bases and 4 bases, there was a span of 6 bases. CDR3 length equals 13 residues. Germline assignment: CDR1 SEHNR and CDR2 FQNEAQ (reference sequence). On this clone: No antigen is known for it.

The specimen was naive CD4+ T cells from PBMCs. Subset of the sample: CD45RA+ positively selected. The TCR was taken from a man aged 18 to 30 in good health. Some clones in this sample may be carry-over from other donors' samples. The chain uses TRBV7-9 and TRBJ2-2; D is uncertain. The CDR3 sequence: CASSFRLTGELFF. Written as DNA, the CDR3 is TGTGCCAGCAGCTTCCGACTCACCGGGGAGCTGTTTTTT.